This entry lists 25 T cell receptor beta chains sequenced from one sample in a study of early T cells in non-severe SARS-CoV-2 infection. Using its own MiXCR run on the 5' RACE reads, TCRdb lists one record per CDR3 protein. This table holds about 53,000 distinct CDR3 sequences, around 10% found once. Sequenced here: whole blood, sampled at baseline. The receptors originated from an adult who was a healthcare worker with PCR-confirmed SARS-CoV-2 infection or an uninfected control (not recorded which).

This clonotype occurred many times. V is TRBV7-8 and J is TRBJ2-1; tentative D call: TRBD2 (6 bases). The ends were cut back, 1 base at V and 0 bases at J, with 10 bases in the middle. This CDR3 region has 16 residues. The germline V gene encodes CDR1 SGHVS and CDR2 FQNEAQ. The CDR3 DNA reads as TGTGCCAGCAGCTTAGTTGGGGGGAGCTCCTACAATGAGCAGTTCTTC. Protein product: CASSLVGGSSYNEQFF.

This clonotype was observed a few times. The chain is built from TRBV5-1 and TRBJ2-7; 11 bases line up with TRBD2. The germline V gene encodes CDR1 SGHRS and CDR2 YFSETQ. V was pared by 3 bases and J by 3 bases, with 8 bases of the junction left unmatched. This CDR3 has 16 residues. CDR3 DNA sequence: TGCGCCAGCAGCTCGACCCCAGGACTAGCGGGCTACGAGCAGTACTTC. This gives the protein CASSSTPGLAGYEQYF.

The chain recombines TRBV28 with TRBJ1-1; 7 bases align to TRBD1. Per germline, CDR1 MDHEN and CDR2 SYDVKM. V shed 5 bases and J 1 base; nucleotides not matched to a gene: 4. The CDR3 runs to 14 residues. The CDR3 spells CASSSRGPNTEAFF. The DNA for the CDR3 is TGTGCCAGCAGTAGTAGGGGGCCGAACACTGAAGCTTTCTTT.

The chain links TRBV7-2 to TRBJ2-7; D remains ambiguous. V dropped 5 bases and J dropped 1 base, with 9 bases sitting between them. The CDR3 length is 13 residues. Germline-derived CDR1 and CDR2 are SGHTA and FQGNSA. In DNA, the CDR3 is TGTGCCAGCAGCCCCGACACGTCCTACGAGCAGTACTTC. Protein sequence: CASSPDTSYEQYF. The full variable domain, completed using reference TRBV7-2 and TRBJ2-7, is GAGVSQSPSNKVTEKGKDVELRCDPISGHTALYWYRQSLGQGLEFLIYFQGNSAPDKSGLPSDRFSAERTGGSVSTLTIQRTQQEDSAVYLCASSPDTSYEQYFGPGTRLTVT.

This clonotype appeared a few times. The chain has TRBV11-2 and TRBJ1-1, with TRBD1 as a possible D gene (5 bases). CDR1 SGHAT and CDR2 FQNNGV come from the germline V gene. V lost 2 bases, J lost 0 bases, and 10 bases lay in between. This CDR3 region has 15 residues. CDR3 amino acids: CASSLLGVLNTEAFF. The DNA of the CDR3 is TGTGCCAGCAGCTTACTGGGGGTACTGAACACTGAAGCTTTCTTT.

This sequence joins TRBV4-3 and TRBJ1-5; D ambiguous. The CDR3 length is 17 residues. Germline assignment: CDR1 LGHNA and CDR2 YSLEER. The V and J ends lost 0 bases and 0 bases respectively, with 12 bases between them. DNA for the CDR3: TGCGCCAGCAGCCAAGATTTGTCGGTTTATAGCAATCAGCCCCAGCATTTT. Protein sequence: CASSQDLSVYSNQPQHF.

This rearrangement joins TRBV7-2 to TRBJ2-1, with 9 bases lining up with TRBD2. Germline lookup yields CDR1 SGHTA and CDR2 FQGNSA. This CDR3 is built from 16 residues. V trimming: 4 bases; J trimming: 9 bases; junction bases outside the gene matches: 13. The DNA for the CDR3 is TGTGCCAGCAGCTCTGGGGGGGCTAGCGGGAAGGCTGAGCAGTTCTTC. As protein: CASSSGGASGKAEQFF.

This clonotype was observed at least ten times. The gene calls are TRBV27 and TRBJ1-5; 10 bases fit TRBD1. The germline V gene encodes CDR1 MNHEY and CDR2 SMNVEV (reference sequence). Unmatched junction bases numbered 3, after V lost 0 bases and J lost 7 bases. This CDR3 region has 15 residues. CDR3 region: CASSLSGQGRQPQHF. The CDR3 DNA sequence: TGTGCCAGCAGTTTATCGGGACAGGGGAGGCAGCCCCAGCATTTT.

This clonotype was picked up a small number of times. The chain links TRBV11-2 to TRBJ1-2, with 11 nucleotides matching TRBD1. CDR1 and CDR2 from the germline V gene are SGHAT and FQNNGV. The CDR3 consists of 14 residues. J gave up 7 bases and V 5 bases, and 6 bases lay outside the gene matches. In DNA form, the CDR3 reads TGTGCCAGCAGCCAAGGGACAGGGGGGCTTGGCTACACCTTC. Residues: CASSQGTGGLGYTF.

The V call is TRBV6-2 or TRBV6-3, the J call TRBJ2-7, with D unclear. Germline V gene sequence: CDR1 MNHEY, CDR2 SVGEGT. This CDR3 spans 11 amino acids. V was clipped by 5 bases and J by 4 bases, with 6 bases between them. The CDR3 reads CASSLDYEQYF. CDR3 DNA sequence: TGTGCCAGCAGTCTTGATTACGAGCAGTACTTC.

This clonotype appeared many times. In nucleotides, the CDR3 is TGTGCCAGCAGCCTCCAGACTCCTCCCGGGGAGCTGTTTTTT. Its protein product is CASSLQTPPGELFF. The V gene is TRBV7-6, the J gene TRBJ2-2; D gene ambiguous. The germline V gene encodes CDR1 SGHVS and CDR2 FNYEAQ. CDR3 length equals 14 residues. V lost 5 bases to trimming and J lost 6 bases, with 13 bases between them.

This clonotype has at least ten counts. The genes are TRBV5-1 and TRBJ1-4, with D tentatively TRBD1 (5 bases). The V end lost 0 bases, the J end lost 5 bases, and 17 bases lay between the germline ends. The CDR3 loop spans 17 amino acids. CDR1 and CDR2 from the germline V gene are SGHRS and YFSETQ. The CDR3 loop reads CASSLGQLAGGNEKLFF. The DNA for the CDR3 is TGCGCCAGCAGCTTGGGACAGTTGGCGGGAGGGAATGAAAAACTGTTTTTT.

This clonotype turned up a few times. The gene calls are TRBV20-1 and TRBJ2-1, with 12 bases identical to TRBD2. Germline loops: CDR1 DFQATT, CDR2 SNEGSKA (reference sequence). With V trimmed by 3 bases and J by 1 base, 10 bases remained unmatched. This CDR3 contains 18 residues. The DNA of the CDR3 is TGCAGTGCTAGCGGAGGACTAGCGGGAATTACGTCCTACAATGAGCAGTTCTTC. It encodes CSASGGLAGITSYNEQFF.

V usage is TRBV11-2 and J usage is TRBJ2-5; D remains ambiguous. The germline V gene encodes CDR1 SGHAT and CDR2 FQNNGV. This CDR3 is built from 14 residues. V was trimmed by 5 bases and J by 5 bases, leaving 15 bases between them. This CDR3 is CASSRGPLGETQYF. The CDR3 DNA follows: TGTGCCAGCAGCCGTGGACCCTTGGGGGAGACCCAGTACTTC.

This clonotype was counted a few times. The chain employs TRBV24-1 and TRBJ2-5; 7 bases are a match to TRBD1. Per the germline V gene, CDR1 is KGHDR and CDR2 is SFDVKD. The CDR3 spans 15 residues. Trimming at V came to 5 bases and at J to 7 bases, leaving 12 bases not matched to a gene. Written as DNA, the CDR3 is TGTGCCACCAGTGCTGAGACAGGGACGACCCGGACCCAGTACTTC. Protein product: CATSAETGTTRTQYF.

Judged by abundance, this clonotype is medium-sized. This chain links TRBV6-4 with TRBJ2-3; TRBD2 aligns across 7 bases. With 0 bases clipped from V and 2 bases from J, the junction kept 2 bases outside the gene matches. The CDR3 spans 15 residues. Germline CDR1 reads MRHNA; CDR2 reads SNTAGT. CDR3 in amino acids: CASSDSAGATDTQYF. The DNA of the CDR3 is TGTGCCAGCAGTGACTCGGCGGGAGCCACAGATACGCAGTATTTT.

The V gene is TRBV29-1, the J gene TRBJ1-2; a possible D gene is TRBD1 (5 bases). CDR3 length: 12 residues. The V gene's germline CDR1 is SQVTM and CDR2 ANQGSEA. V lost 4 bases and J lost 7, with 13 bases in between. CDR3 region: CSVVGDAGGYTF. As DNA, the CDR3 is TGCAGCGTTGTGGGGGATGCGGGTGGCTACACCTTC.

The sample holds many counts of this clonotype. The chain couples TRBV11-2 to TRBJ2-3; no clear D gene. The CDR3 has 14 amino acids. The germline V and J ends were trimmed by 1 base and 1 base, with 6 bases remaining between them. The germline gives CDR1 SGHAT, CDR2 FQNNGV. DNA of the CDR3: TGTGCCAGCAGCTTAGGTGGTGGCACAGATACGCAGTATTTT. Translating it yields CASSLGGGTDTQYF.

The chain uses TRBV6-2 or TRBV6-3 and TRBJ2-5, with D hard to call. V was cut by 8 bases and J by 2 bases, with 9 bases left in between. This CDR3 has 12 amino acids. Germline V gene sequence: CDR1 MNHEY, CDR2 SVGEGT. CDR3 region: CASVSMQETQYF. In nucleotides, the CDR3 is TGTGCCAGCGTCAGTATGCAAGAGACCCAGTACTTC.

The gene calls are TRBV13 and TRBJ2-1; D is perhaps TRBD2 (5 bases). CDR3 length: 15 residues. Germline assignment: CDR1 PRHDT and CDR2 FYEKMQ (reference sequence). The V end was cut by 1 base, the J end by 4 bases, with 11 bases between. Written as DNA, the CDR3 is TGTGCCAGCAGCTTAGATTCCGGGATTTACAATGAGCAGTTCTTC. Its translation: CASSLDSGIYNEQFF.

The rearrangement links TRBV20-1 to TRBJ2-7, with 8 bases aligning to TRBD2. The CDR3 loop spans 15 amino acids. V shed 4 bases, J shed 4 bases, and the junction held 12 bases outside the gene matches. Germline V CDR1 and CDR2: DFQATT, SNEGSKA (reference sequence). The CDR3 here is CSATTSGKWWYEQYF. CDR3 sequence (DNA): TGCAGTGCTACAACTAGCGGCAAGTGGTGGTACGAGCAGTACTTC.

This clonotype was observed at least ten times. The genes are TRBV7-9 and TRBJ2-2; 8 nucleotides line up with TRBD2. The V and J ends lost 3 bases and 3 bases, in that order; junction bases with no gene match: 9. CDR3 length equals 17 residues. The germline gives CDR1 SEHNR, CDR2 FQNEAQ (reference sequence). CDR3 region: CASSLGSGRGDTGELFF. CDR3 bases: TGTGCCAGCAGCTTGGGCAGCGGGAGAGGAGACACCGGGGAGCTGTTTTTT.

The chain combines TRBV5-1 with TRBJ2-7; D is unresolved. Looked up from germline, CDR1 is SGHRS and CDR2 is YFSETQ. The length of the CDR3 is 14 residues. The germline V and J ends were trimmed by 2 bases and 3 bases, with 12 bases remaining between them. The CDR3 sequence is CASSLGPTYYEQYF. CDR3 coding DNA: TGCGCCAGCAGCTTAGGACCGACCTACTACGAGCAGTACTTC.

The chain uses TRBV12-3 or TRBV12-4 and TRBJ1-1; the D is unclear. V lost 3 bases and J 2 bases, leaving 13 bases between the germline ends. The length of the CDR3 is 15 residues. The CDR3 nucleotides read TGTGCCAGCAGTTTCGGCAGTTCCAGAAACACTGAAGCTTTCTTT. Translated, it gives CASSFGSSRNTEAFF.

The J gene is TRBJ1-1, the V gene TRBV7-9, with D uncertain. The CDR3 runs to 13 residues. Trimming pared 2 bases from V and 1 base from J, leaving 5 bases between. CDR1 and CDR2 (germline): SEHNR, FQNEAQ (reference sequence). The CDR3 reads CASSLTENTEAFF. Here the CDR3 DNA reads TGTGCCAGCAGCTTAACAGAGAACACTGAAGCTTTCTTT.